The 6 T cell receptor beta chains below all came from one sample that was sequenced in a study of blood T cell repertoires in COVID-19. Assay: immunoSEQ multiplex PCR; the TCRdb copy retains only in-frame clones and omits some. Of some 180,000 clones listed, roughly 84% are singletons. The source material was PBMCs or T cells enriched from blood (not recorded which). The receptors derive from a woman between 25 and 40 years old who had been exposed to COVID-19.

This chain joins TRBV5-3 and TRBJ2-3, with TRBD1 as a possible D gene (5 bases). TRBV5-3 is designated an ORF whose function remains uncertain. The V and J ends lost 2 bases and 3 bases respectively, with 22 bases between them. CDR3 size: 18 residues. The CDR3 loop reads CARSFPRARRGLTDTQYF. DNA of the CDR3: TGTGCCAGAAGCTTCCCTAGGGCTCGAAGGGGTTTAACAGATACGCAGTATTTT.

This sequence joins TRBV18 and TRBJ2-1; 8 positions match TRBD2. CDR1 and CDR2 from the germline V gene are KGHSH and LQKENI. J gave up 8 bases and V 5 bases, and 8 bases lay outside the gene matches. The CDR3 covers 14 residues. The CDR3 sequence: CASSFGLAVDEQFF. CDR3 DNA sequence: TGTGCCAGCTCATTTGGACTAGCAGTCGATGAGCAGTTCTTC.

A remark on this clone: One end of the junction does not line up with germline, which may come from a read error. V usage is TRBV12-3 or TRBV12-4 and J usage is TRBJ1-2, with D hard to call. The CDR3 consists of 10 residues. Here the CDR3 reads CASSLGHRAF. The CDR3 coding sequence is TGTGCCAGCAGTTTAGGCCACCGGGCCTTC.

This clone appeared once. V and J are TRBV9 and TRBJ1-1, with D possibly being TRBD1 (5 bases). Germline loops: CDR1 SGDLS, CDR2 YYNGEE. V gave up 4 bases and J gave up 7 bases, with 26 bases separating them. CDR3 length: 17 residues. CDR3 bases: TGTGCCAGCAGCCCAGGAGATCAGGGTGGGATGACGATTGAAGCTTTCTTT. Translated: CASSPGDQGGMTIEAFF.

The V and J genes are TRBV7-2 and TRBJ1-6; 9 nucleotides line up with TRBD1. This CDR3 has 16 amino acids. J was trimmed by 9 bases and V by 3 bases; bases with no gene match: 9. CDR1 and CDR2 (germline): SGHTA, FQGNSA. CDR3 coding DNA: TGTGCCAGCAGCTTTGATCTAGGGACAGGGCGTTCACCCCTCCACTTT. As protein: CASSFDLGTGRSPLHF.

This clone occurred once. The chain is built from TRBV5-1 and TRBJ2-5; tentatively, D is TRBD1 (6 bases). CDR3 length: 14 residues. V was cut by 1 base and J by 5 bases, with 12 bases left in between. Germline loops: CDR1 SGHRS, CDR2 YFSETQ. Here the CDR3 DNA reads TGCGCCAGCAGCTTGACAGGGCCGGGGGAGACCCAGTACTTC. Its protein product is CASSLTGPGETQYF.